These 18 T cell receptor beta chains share one sample of origin, sequenced in a study of OX40 agonist ivuxolimab in advanced cancers. Receptors were amplified or captured by the immunoSEQ multiplex PCR assay. The table comes from immuneACCESS by way of TCRdb, which keeps in-frame sequences with V and J called. Part of the clones is missing from these tables; in studies checked, under half for an unresolved V gene and the rest for unknown reasons. This sample comprises fewer than 85,000 clones, around 87% of them detected only once. The ten largest clones capture around 5.9% of the sample. The sample was CD4+ or CD8+ T cells sorted from blood, taken in a trial of the OX40 agonist ivuxolimab. The receptor source for this set is an adult with an advanced solid tumor such as melanoma, head and neck, liver or kidney cancer.

The sample holds one count of this clone. The chain has TRBV6-1 and TRBJ1-2; no definite D call. With 4 bases removed from V and 2 bases from J, the gap between germline ends came to 11 bases. Per the germline V gene, CDR1 is MNHNS and CDR2 is SASEGT. The CDR3 spans 14 residues. This chain's CDR3 is CASSGQRANYGYTF. In DNA form, the CDR3 reads TGTGCCAGCAGTGGCCAAAGAGCAAACTATGGCTACACCTTC.

V gene TRBV6-1 combines with J gene TRBJ1-5; maybe TRBD1 (5 bases). V dropped 4 bases and J dropped 1 base, with 14 bases sitting between them. This CDR3 is 16 amino acids long. Germline values: CDR1 MNHNS, CDR2 SASEGT. CDR3 coding DNA: TGTGCCAGCAGTGGAGCTACAGGAGGAAGCAATCAGCCCCAGCATTTT. It encodes CASSGATGGSNQPQHF.

This chain joins TRBV9 and TRBJ1-5; perhaps TRBD1 as D (5 bases). Germline V gives CDR1 SGDLS, CDR2 YYNGEE. The CDR3 is 15 residues long. Trimming stripped 3 bases from V and 4 bases from J, with 14 bases between. The CDR3 region has the DNA TGTGCCAGCAGCGAAGCCGGACACACTAATCAGCCCCAGCATTTT. Translation gives CASSEAGHTNQPQHF.

In its sample, this clone was seen once. The chain carries TRBV11-2 and TRBJ2-7, with 8 nucleotides matching TRBD1. Germline loops: CDR1 SGHAT, CDR2 FQNNGV. Unmatched junction bases numbered 7, after V lost 5 bases and J lost 7 bases. CDR3 size: 13 residues. The CDR3 here is CASSVDRVGEQYF. For the CDR3, the DNA is TGTGCCAGCAGCGTGGACAGGGTGGGGGAGCAGTACTTC.

This chain joins TRBV6-6 and TRBJ2-2, with D possibly TRBD2 on 6 matching bases. V gave up 6 bases and J gave up 2 bases, with 13 bases separating them. Germline V gene data show CDR1 as MNHNY and CDR2 as SVGAGI (reference sequence). This CDR3 region has 15 residues. CDR3 amino acids: CASRTGVRNTGELFF. The DNA of the CDR3 is TGTGCCAGCAGAACGGGGGTACGAAACACCGGGGAGCTGTTTTTT.

There are a few counts of this clone. Different DNA sequences within this sample yield the same CDR3. This chain joins TRBV6-1 and TRBJ1-1, with no clear D. Germline CDR1 and CDR2: MNHNS and SASEGT. This CDR3 spans 13 amino acids. The V end lost 6 bases, the J end lost 5 bases, and 13 bases lay between the germline ends. The CDR3 DNA reads as TGTGCCAGCAGCCGGGAGGGAGGGACTGAAGCTTTCTTT. It codes for CASSREGGTEAFF.

The chain employs TRBV10-3 and TRBJ2-4; TRBD1 might be the D (5 bases). V lost 5 bases, J lost 8 bases, and 13 bases lay in between. The CDR3 runs to 13 residues. Per germline, CDR1 ENHRY and CDR2 SYGVKD. The CDR3 loop reads CAISRQSEDIQYF. CDR3 DNA sequence: TGTGCCATCAGTCGACAGAGCGAGGACATTCAGTACTTC.

This chain connects TRBV30 to TRBJ1-1; possibly TRBD1 for D (5 bases). Germline CDR1 and CDR2: GTSNPN and SVGIG (reference sequence). Trimming removed 0 bases at V and 2 bases at J, with 16 bases between. This CDR3 spans 16 amino acids. CDR3 in amino acids: CAWSVLGRGTNTEAFF. Here the CDR3 DNA reads TGTGCCTGGAGTGTACTGGGGCGAGGGACCAACACTGAAGCTTTCTTT.

This clone came up a few times. V usage is TRBV11-2 and J usage is TRBJ2-7, with D unclear. The V end was cut by 1 base, the J end by 0 bases, with 16 bases between. Germline V CDR1 and CDR2: SGHAT, FQNNGV. CDR3 length: 17 amino acids. This chain's CDR3 is CASSLVVRLRTSYEQYF. The CDR3 DNA reads as TGTGCCAGCAGCTTAGTGGTTCGCTTAAGGACCTCCTACGAGCAGTACTTC.

The chain recombines TRBV7-3 with TRBJ2-1; no definite D call. This CDR3 comprises 15 residues. Germline V lookup: CDR1 SGHTA, CDR2 FQGTGA. Trimming removed 4 bases at V and 2 bases at J, with 12 bases between. The CDR3 nucleotides read TGTGCCAGCAGCTCCGGTGGTGTGGCCTACAATGAGCAGTTCTTC. Its protein is CASSSGGVAYNEQFF. Full variable domain (remainder filled in from reference TRBV7-3 and TRBJ2-1): GAGVSQTPSNKVTEKGKYVELRCDPISGHTALYWYRQSLGQGPEFLIYFQGTGAADDSGLPNDRFFAVRPEGSVSTLKIQRTERGDSAVYLCASSSGGVAYNEQFFGPGTRLTVL.

This chain's CDR3 is CAISDRGLGNQPQHF. The CDR3 DNA sequence: TGTGCCATCAGTGATAGGGGTTTGGGCAATCAGCCCCAGCATTTT. The chain uses TRBV10-3 and TRBJ1-5; tentative D call: TRBD1 (5 bases). V was pared by 3 bases and J by 2 bases, with 11 bases between. CDR1 and CDR2 from the germline V gene are ENHRY and SYGVKD. The CDR3 has 15 residues.

V usage is TRBV6-5 and J usage is TRBJ1-1; D not resolved. Germline V gene sequence: CDR1 MNHEY, CDR2 SVGAGI. Trimming removed 6 bases at V and 7 bases at J, with 9 bases between. The CDR3 loop spans 11 amino acids. For the CDR3, the DNA is TGTGCCAGCAGGTGGAGTCGTGAAGCTTTCTTT. It specifies CASRWSREAFF.

V usage is TRBV5-5 and J usage is TRBJ2-7; a weak D match, TRBD1 (6 bases). There are 18 residues in the CDR3. V was pared by 0 bases and J by 1 base, with 20 bases between. Germline V gives CDR1 SGHKS, CDR2 YYEKEE (reference sequence). CDR3 DNA: TGTGCCAGCAGCTTGGTGAAGACAGGTTTTCCGGCATCCTACGAGCAGTACTTC. Protein: CASSLVKTGFPASYEQYF.

The chain carries TRBV29-1 and TRBJ2-6; D unclear. The CDR3 runs to 14 residues. From germline, CDR1 is SQVTM and CDR2 ANQGSEA. V shed 5 bases and J shed 2 bases, with 10 bases lying between them. The CDR3 loop reads CSVSTYPGANVLTF. CDR3 DNA: TGCAGCGTTTCGACGTACCCTGGGGCCAACGTCCTGACTTTC.

This clone was observed a single time. The chain links TRBV18 to TRBJ2-7; D call uncertain. Germline lookup yields CDR1 KGHSH and CDR2 LQKENI. The CDR3 runs 13 residues. Deletions cut 0 bases from V and 5 bases from J, with 8 bases between. DNA of the CDR3: TGTGCCAGCTCACCACCGGTTTCGCACGAGCAGTACTTC. This gives the protein CASSPPVSHEQYF.

The chain carries TRBV11-2 and TRBJ1-2; D may be TRBD1 (6 bases). V was pared by 5 bases and J by 5 bases, with 15 bases between. Germline loops: CDR1 SGHAT, CDR2 FQNNGV. This CDR3 has 14 residues. The CDR3 region has the DNA TGTGCCAGCAGCCAGGGGAGAGGGGTATATGGCTACACCTTC. It specifies CASSQGRGVYGYTF.

V usage is TRBV7-6 and J usage is TRBJ2-3; D uncertain. V was trimmed by 5 bases and J by 3 bases, leaving 9 bases between them. The CDR3 loop spans 13 amino acids. CDR1 and CDR2 from the germline V gene are SGHVS and FNYEAQ. The CDR3 DNA sequence: TGTGCCAGCAGCCCCCGCGGAACAGATACGCAGTATTTT. The encoded protein is CASSPRGTDTQYF.

The chain has TRBV18 and TRBJ2-1, with TRBD2 matching over 15 bases. In germline, CDR1 is KGHSH, CDR2 LQKENI. This CDR3 comprises 20 residues. V gave up 6 bases and J gave up 8 bases; unmatched junction bases: 20. CDR3 nucleotide sequence: TGTGCCAGCTCGCTCTTACCGGGACTAGCGGGAGGAGATTATGAGTATGAGCAGTTCTTC. Protein product: CASSLLPGLAGGDYEYEQFF.